Listed below are T cell receptor beta chains from one sample, sequenced in a study of T cells in Graves' hyperthyroidism and ophthalmopathy. TCRdb processed the multiplex PCR reads anew with MiXCR; each CDR3 protein has one entry. The repertoire has about 290,000 distinct CDR3 sequences, about 14% of them found once; the top ten carry 6.5% to 10%. The sequencing input was blood. The origin of the receptors is a woman aged 25 to 45 with Graves' hyperthyroidism that later progressed to Graves' ophthalmopathy. Both conserved end residues are part of each CDR3. The D gene is left open where the match is weak. Rows give clone size only sometimes, using once, few, many, or a class for an expanded clone.

d_call: TRBD2
v_call: TRBV13
clone_size: many
j_call: TRBJ2-1
cdr3_nt: TGTGCCAGCAGCCACGGGACTAGCGGGATCGGCAATGAGCAGTTCTTC
cdr3_aa: CASSHGTSGIGNEQFF

d_call: TRBD2
v_call: TRBV20-1
clone_size: many
j_call: TRBJ2-5
cdr3_nt: TGCAGTGCCCCTGGGACTAGCGGGAGTCGGAAGACCCAGTACTTC
cdr3_aa: CSAPGTSGSRKTQYF

d_call: -
v_call: TRBV6-2/TRBV6-3
clone_size: -
j_call: TRBJ1-5
cdr3_nt: TGTGCCAGCAGTTACATAACAGGAGGTTTAGACGTTAGCAATCAGCCCCAGCATTTT
cdr3_aa: CASSYITGGLDVSNQPQHF

d_call: -
v_call: TRBV7-3
clone_size: many
j_call: TRBJ2-5
cdr3_nt: TGTGCCAGCAGCCTACAGGGACTGTATGGTGAGACCCAGTACTTC
cdr3_aa: CASSLQGLYGETQYF

d_call: -
v_call: TRBV12-3/TRBV12-4
clone_size: many
j_call: TRBJ1-3
cdr3_nt: TGTGCCAGCCAGGGAGGAGGGACTGGAAACACCATATATTTT
cdr3_aa: CASQGGGTGNTIYF

d_call: -
v_call: TRBV6-2/TRBV6-3
clone_size: -
j_call: TRBJ2-5
cdr3_nt: TGTGCCAGCAGTTATTTTCCCGGGCAAGTCCAAGAGACCCAGTACTTC
cdr3_aa: CASSYFPGQVQETQYF

d_call: -
v_call: TRBV12-3/TRBV12-4
clone_size: many
j_call: TRBJ2-1
cdr3_nt: TGTGCCAGCAGTTTAATCAACTACAATGAGCAGTTCTTC
cdr3_aa: CASSLINYNEQFF

d_call: -
v_call: TRBV20-1
clone_size: few
j_call: TRBJ1-2
cdr3_nt: TGCAGTGCTACTATAAGAGGGGCCTTTGGCTACACCTTC
cdr3_aa: CSATIRGAFGYTF

d_call: -
v_call: TRBV27
clone_size: -
j_call: TRBJ1-2
cdr3_nt: TGTGCCAGCAGTTTATCGCCGATTACGGGTGCGAACTATGGCTACACCTTC
cdr3_aa: CASSLSPITGANYGYTF

d_call: TRBD2
v_call: TRBV30
clone_size: many
j_call: TRBJ2-7
cdr3_nt: TGTGCCTGGACTAGCGGGACCTACGAGCAGTACTTC
cdr3_aa: CAWTSGTYEQYF

d_call: -
v_call: TRBV6-2/TRBV6-3
clone_size: many
j_call: TRBJ2-2
cdr3_nt: TGTGCCAGCAGTCAAAGGGCGGTGAACACCGGGGAGCTGTTTTTT
cdr3_aa: CASSQRAVNTGELFF

d_call: TRBD2
v_call: TRBV12-3/TRBV12-4
clone_size: many
j_call: TRBJ2-5
cdr3_nt: TGTGCCAGCAGGGGAGCGGGAGGGCCGGAGACCCAGTACTTC
cdr3_aa: CASRGAGGPETQYF

d_call: TRBD1
v_call: TRBV18
clone_size: many
j_call: TRBJ1-1
cdr3_nt: TGTGCCAGCTCACCGGGACAGGGTTTGGAGAACACTGAAGCTTTCTTT
cdr3_aa: CASSPGQGLENTEAFF

d_call: -
v_call: TRBV15
clone_size: -
j_call: TRBJ2-5
cdr3_nt: TGTGCCACCAGCAGAGATGGGGGGTACCAAGAGACCCAGTACTTC
cdr3_aa: CATSRDGGYQETQYF

d_call: TRBD1
v_call: TRBV6-5
clone_size: -
j_call: TRBJ2-2
cdr3_nt: TGTGCCAGCAGTTACGGACAGGGGACCCACACCGGGGAGCTGTTTTTT
cdr3_aa: CASSYGQGTHTGELFF